This T cell receptor beta chain was recorded in a study of regulatory T cells in long-lasting Graves disease. The table lists this clonotype with many counts. Its antigen remains unidentified. General observations from the study: TRBV28 was favored in persistent disease, as were TRBJ1-2 and TRBJ2-5. Persistent Graves' disease cases displayed lower TCR diversity than newly diagnosed ones.

The CDR3 has 15 residues. V lost 1 base to trimming and J lost 3 bases, with 13 bases between them. CDR1 SGHAT and CDR2 FQDESV come from the germline V gene (reference sequence). Time point here: newly diagnosed GD, antithyroid drugs for less than 3 months. TCR sequences were obtained from RNA taken from PBMCs. Library construction for TCR beta used iRepertoire HTBI primers and Arm-PCR of CDR3 regions. TCRdb ran MiXCR on the multiplex PCR reads and lists one entry per CDR3 protein. Here the sample spans approximately 540,000 distinct CDR3 sequences, around 12% being singletons. The same data also contributed to another study, on T cells in Graves' hyperthyroidism and ophthalmopathy.

The source of this sequence is a woman under 40 with Graves disease. The chain combines TRBV11-1 with TRBJ2-7, with unresolved D. Material: peripheral blood mononuclear cells (PBMCs), obtained at new diagnosis, from a patient treated with antithyroid drugs. The CDR3 bases are TGTGCCAGCAGCTTAGAAATCGGGCGAATCTACGAGCAGTACTTC. Translated: CASSLEIGRIYEQYF.